This T cell receptor beta chain was sequenced in a study of OX40 agonist ivuxolimab in advanced cancers. Trimming left V 0 bases short and J 3 bases short, with 0 bases between. CDR1 is SGDLS and CDR2 is YYNGEE in the germline V gene. The CDR3 is 12 amino acids. Generated by immunoSEQ multiplex PCR, the TCRdb table keeps only in-frame clones and is missing some. The sample has about 64,000 clones; approximately 90% are singletons. The sequence derives from an adult with an advanced solid tumor such as melanoma, head and neck, liver or kidney cancer. The sample in question was CD4+ or CD8+ T cells sorted from blood, obtained in a trial of the OX40 agonist ivuxolimab. The chain carries TRBV9 and TRBJ2-2; no definite D call. CDR3: CASSVDTGELFF. The DNA for the CDR3 is TGTGCCAGCAGCGTAGACACCGGGGAGCTGTTTTTT.